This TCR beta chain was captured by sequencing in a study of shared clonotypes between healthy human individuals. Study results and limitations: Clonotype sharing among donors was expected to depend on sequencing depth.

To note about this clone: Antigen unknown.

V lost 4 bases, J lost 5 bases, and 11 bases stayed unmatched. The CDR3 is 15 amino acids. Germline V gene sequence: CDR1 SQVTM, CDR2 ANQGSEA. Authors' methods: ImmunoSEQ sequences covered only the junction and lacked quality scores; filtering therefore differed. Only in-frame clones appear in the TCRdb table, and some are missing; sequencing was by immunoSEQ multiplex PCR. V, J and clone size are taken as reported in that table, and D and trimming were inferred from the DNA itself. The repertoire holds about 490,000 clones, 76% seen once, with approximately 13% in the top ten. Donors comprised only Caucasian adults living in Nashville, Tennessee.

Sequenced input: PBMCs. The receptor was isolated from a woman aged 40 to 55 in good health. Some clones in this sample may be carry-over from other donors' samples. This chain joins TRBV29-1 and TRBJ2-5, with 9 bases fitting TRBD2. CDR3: CSVGDRAGGPETQYF. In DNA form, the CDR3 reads TGCAGCGTTGGAGATCGGGCGGGAGGGCCTGAGACCCAGTACTTC.